Described below is a single TCR beta chain sequence and its context. Germline CDR1 SGHAT, CDR2 FQDESV (reference sequence). The V gene lost 5 bases and the J gene lost 5 bases, with 4 bases spanning the gap. The CDR3 length is 11 residues. This sample is drawn from a study of beta chain features in type 1 diabetes. Reverse transcribing all isolated RNA meant expressed TCRB transcripts were sequenced. Using immunoSEQ multiplex PCR, the repertoire was profiled, and TCRdb retains in-frame clones only, with some absent. Here the sample spans 200,000 to 250,000 clones, roughly 70% being singletons. J is TRBJ2-1 and V is TRBV11-1; D not resolved. Material: naive CD4+ T cells from blood. This TCR came from a man aged 25 to 40 in good health. CDR3: CASSPHNEQFF. CDR3 DNA: TGTGCCAGCAGCCCCCACAATGAGCAGTTCTTC.